This record covers a single TCR beta chain. As yet, its antigen is unknown. The source of the sample is a study of response to subunit inactivated influenza vaccine. Study-level results: Seasonal influenza vaccination, on each occasion, was suggested by the authors to recruit few new T cells.

TCRdb analysed the RT-PCR reads with MiXCR anew, one entry per CDR3 protein. Among around 600,000 distinct CDR3 sequences listed, approximately 10% were seen once. The V gene's germline CDR1 is MNHEY and CDR2 SMNVEV (reference sequence). CDR3 size: 13 residues. V gave up 3 bases and J gave up 5 bases, with 10 bases separating them. These records were also assigned to another study, of T cells expressing NK-cell markers. Per that paper: UMI-tagged 5'RACE template switching yielded the TCR beta cDNA. In a group of several donors, dominant NKG2C+ clonotypes represented about 1.0-7.0% of CD8+ T cells.

The chain links TRBV27 to TRBJ1-1, with D uncertain. The clonotype comes from a man in his fifties who received an inactivated influenza vaccine. The sequencing here drew on PBMCs from blood, taken on the day of vaccination. DNA of the CDR3: TGTGCCAGCAGTTTTCGGGTGAGGACTGAAGCTTTCTTT. As protein: CASSFRVRTEAFF.